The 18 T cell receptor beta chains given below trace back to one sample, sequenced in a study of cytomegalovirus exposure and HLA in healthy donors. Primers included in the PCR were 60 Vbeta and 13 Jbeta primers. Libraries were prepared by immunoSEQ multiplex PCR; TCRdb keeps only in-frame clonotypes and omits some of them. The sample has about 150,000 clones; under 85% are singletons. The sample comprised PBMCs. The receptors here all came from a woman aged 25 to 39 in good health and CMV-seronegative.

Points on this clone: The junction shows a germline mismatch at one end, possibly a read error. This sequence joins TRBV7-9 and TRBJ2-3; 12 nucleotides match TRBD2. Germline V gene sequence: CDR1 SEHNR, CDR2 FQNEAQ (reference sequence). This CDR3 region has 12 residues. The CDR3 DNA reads TGTTCCAGCAGCCGAACTAGCGGGGGGAAGCTTTTT. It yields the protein CSSSRTSGGKLF.

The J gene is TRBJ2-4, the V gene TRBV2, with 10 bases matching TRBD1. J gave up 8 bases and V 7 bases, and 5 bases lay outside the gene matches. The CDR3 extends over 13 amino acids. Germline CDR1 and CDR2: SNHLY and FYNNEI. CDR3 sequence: CASNVGQGDIQYF. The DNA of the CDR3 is TGTGCCAGCAACGTCGGACAGGGGGACATTCAGTACTTC.

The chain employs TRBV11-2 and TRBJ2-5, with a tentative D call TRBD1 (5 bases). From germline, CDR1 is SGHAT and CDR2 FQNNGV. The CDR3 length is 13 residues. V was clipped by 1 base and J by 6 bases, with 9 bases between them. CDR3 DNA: TGTGCCAGCAGCTTAGGCCAGGGAAAGACCCAGTACTTC. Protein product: CASSLGQGKTQYF.

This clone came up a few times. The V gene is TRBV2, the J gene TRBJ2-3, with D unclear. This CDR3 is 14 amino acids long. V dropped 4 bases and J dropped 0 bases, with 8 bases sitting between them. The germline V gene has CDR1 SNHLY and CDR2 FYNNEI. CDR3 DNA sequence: TGTGCCAGCAGTGCCGTCCTTAGCACAGATACGCAGTATTTT. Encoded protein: CASSAVLSTDTQYF.

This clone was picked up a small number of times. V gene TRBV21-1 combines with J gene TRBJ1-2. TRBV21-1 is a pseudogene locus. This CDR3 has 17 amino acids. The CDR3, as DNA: TGTGCCAGCAGCCCCCATTCGGGGGGAAATTATAACTATGGCTACACCTTC. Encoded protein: CASSPHSGGNYNYGYTF.

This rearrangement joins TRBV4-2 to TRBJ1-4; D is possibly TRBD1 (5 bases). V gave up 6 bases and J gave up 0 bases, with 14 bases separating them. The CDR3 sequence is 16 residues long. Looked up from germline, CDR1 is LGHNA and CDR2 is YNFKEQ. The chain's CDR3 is CASSHSQGSTNEKLFF. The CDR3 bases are TGTGCCAGCAGTCACTCGCAGGGCTCAACTAATGAAAAACTGTTTTTT.

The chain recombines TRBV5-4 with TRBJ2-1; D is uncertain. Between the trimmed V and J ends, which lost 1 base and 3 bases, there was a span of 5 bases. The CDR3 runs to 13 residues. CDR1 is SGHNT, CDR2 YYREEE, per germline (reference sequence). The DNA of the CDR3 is TGTGCCAGCAGCTTGAATATCTACAATGAGCAGTTCTTC. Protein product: CASSLNIYNEQFF.

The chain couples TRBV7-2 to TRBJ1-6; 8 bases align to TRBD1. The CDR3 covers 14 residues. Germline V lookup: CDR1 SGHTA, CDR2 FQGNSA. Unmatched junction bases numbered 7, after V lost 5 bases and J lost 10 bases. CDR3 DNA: TGTGCCAGCAGCCTCGGACAGGGTCTCTCACCCCTCCACTTT. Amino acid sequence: CASSLGQGLSPLHF.

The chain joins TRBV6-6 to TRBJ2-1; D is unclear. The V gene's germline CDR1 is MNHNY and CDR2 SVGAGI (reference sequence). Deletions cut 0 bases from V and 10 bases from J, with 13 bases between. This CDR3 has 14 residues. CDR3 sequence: CASSYSVQTEEQFF. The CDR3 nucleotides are TGTGCCAGCAGTTACTCGGTACAGACGGAAGAGCAGTTCTTC.

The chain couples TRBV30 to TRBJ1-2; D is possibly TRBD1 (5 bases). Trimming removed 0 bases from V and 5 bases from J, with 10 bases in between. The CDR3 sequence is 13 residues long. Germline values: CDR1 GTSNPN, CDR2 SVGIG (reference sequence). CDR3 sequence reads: CAWSVQGSYGYTF. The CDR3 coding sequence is TGTGCCTGGAGTGTGCAGGGATCATATGGCTACACCTTC.

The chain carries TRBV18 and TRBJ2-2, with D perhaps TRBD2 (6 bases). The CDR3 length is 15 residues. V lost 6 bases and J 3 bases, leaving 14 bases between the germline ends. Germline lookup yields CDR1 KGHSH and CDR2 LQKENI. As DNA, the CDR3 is TGTGCCAGCTCCCCCCAAAGGGAGGACACCGGGGAGCTGTTTTTT. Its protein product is CASSPQREDTGELFF. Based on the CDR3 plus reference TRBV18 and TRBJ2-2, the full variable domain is NAGVMQNPRHLVRRRGQEARLRCSPMKGHSHVYWYRQLPEEGLKFMVYLQKENIIDESGMPKERFSAEFPKEGPSILRIQQVVRGDSAAYFCASSPQREDTGELFFGEGSRLTVL.

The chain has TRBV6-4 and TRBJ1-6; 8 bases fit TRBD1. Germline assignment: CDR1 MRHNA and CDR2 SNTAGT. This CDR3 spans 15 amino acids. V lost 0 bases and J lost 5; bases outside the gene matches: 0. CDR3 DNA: TGTGCCAGCAGTGACTCGACAGGGGATAATTCACCCCTCCACTTT. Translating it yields CASSDSTGDNSPLHF.

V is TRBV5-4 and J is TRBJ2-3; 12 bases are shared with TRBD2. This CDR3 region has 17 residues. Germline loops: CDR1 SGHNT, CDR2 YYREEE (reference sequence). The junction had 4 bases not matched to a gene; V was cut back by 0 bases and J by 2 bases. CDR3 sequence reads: CASSLGRLAGATDTQYF. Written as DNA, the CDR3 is TGTGCCAGCAGCTTGGGCCGACTAGCGGGGGCCACAGATACGCAGTATTTT.

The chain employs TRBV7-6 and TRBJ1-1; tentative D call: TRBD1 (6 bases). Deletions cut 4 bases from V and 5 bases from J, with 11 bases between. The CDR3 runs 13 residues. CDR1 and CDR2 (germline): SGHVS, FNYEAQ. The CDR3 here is CASSSRGGTEAFF. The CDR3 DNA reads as TGTGCCAGCAGCTCCAGGGGCGGAACTGAAGCTTTCTTT.

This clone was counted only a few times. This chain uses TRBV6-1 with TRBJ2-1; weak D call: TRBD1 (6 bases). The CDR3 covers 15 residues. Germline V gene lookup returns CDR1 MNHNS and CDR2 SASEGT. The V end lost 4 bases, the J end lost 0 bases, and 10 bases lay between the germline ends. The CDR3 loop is CASSVGQSSYNEQFF. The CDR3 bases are TGTGCCAGCAGTGTCGGACAGAGCTCCTACAATGAGCAGTTCTTC.

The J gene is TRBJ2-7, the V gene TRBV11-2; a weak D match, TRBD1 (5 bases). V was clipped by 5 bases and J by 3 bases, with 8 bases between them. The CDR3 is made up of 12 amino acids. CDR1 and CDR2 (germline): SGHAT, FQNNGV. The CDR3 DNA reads TGTGCCAGCAGCATCCAGGGCTACGAGCAGTACTTC. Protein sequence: CASSIQGYEQYF.

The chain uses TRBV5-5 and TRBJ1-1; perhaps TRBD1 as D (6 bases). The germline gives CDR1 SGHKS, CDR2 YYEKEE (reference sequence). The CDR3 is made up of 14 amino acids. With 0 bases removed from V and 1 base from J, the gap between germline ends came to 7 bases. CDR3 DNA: TGTGCCAGCAGCTTGGACAGGGCGAACACTGAAGCTTTCTTT. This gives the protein CASSLDRANTEAFF. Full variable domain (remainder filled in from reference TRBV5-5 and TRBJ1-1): DAGVTQSPTHLIKTRGQQVTLRCSPISGHKSVSWYQQVLGQGPQFIFQYYEKEERGRGNFPDRFSARQFPNYSSELNVNALLLGDSALYLCASSLDRANTEAFFGQGTRLTVV.

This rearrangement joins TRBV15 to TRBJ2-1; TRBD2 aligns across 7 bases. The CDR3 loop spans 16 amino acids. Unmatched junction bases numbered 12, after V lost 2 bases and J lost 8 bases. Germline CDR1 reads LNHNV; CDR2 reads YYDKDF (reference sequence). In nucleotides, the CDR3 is TGTGCCACCAGCAGACGAGGCGGGGGAGTCTCCCATGAGCAGTTCTTC. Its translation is CATSRRGGGVSHEQFF.